Listed here are 4 T cell receptor beta chains from one sample, sequenced in a study of PD-1 blockade in classical Hodgkin lymphoma. Documented time point: cycle 4 day 1 (C4D1), after 6 weeks of nivolumab. Relapse after autologous stem cell transplantation occurred in every patient, and brentuximab vedotin exposure varied. Assay: immunoSEQ multiplex PCR; the TCRdb copy retains only in-frame clones and omits some. The repertoire includes roughly 64,000 clones, less than 95% of them detected once, and 10% sits in the top ten. This specimen consisted of peripheral blood mononuclear cells (PBMCs), obtained before the fourth cycle of nivolumab. These receptors were collected from a human donor with classical Hodgkin lymphoma.

The genes are TRBV28 and TRBJ2-6; D gene uncertain. Deletions cut 3 bases from V and 4 bases from J, with 4 bases between. Germline V gene sequence: CDR1 MDHEN, CDR2 SYDVKM. This CDR3 spans 13 amino acids. CDR3 sequence (DNA): TGTGCCAGCAGTTTGGGAGGGGCCAACGTCCTGACTTTC. Translating it yields CASSLGGANVLTF.

This chain links TRBV5-4 with TRBJ2-3; a possible D gene is TRBD2 (5 bases). Looked up from germline, CDR1 is SGHNT and CDR2 is YYREEE (reference sequence). V lost 5 bases and J lost 6, with 10 bases in between. This CDR3 contains 12 residues. The CDR3 DNA follows: TGTGCCAGCAGGAGGGCAGAGGATACGCAGTATTTT. It codes for CASRRAEDTQYF.

This clone has only a few counts. The rearrangement links TRBV18 to TRBJ1-5; 7 nucleotides line up with TRBD1. The ends lost 5 bases at V and 9 bases at J; junction bases unmatched: 10. Germline CDR1 and CDR2: KGHSH and LQKENI. The CDR3 contains 14 residues. In DNA, the CDR3 is TGTGCCAGCTCAGTGGGGACAGCCGCCCCGCCCCAGCATTTT. This sequence encodes CASSVGTAAPPQHF.

The chain couples TRBV19 to TRBJ1-6; D is uncertain. Trimming took off 5 bases at V and 9 bases at J, with 8 bases between the two ends. Germline V CDR1 and CDR2: LNHDA, SQIVND (reference sequence). The CDR3 runs 12 residues. CDR3 residues: CASSFQFSPLHF. The DNA of the CDR3 is TGTGCCAGTAGTTTCCAGTTTTCACCCCTCCACTTT.